Listed here are 25 T cell receptor beta chains from one sample, sequenced in a study of OX40 agonist ivuxolimab in advanced cancers. Generated by immunoSEQ multiplex PCR, the TCRdb table keeps only in-frame clones and is missing some. The sample lists fewer than 85,000 clones; about 80% were seen once. The specimen was CD4+ or CD8+ T cells sorted from blood, collected in a trial of the OX40 agonist ivuxolimab. All receptors come from an adult with an advanced solid tumor such as melanoma, head and neck, liver or kidney cancer.

The gene calls are TRBV11-2 and TRBJ2-7; D perhaps matches TRBD1 (7 bases). The J call may be in error: the DNA end matches TRBJ2-5 better. The CDR3 consists of 16 residues. CDR1 is SGHAT and CDR2 is FQNNGV in the germline V gene. The CDR3 region is CASSLGIQGKGGTQYF. The CDR3 DNA sequence: TGTGCCAGCAGCTTGGGTATACAGGGGAAGGGAGGGACCCAGTACTTC.

The V and J genes are TRBV5-4 and TRBJ2-1; TRBD1 matches at 7 bases. With V trimmed by 3 bases and J by 0 bases, 6 bases remained unmatched. The CDR3 has 16 amino acids. Germline V gives CDR1 SGHNT, CDR2 YYREEE (reference sequence). The CDR3 is CASSSRQGGSYNEQFF. The CDR3, as DNA: TGTGCCAGCAGCTCCAGACAGGGCGGCTCCTACAATGAGCAGTTCTTC.

This clone was seen a single time. The CDR3 here is CATTSTGTTGELFF. CDR3 nucleotide sequence: TGTGCCACAACATCGACAGGGACCACCGGGGAGCTGTTTTTT. The chain carries TRBV25-1 and TRBJ2-2, with 7 bases lining up with TRBD1. There are 14 residues in the CDR3. Germline V gene data show CDR1 as MGHDK and CDR2 as SYGVNS. With 10 bases clipped from V and 4 bases from J, the junction kept 9 bases outside the gene matches. Together with reference TRBV25-1 and TRBJ2-2, the CDR3 gives the full variable domain: EADIYQTPRYLVIGTGKKITLECSQTMGHDKMYWYQQDPGMELHLIHYSYGVNSTEKGDLSSESTVSRIRTEHFPLTLESARPSHTSQYLCATTSTGTTGELFFGEGSRLTVL.

This chain uses TRBV11-2 with TRBJ2-7; the match to TRBD1 covers 8 bases. CDR1 and CDR2 from the germline V gene are SGHAT and FQNNGV. The trim removed 4 bases at V and 3 bases at J, leaving 5 bases unmatched. The CDR3 sequence is 14 residues long. CDR3 nucleotide sequence: TGTGCCAGCAGCTCTCACACAGGGGGCTACGAGCAGTACTTC. This translates into CASSSHTGGYEQYF.

The CDR3 loop reads CASSLSSARMVNEQFF. DNA of the CDR3: TGTGCCAGCAGCTTGTCCAGTGCAAGGATGGTGAATGAGCAGTTCTTC. The rearrangement uses TRBV5-4 and TRBJ2-1; D remains ambiguous. CDR1 is SGHNT, CDR2 YYREEE, per germline (reference sequence). V dropped 1 base and J dropped 7 bases, with 18 bases sitting between them. The CDR3 runs 16 residues.

The table lists this clone with a few counts. The CDR3 DNA reads TGTGCCAGCAGCCAAGGGCTGGACTGGAATTCACCCCTCCACTTT. Translation gives CASSQGLDWNSPLHF. The chain combines TRBV4-2 with TRBJ1-6; D gene ambiguous. Trimming left V 1 base short and J 7 bases short, with 11 bases between. Germline assignment: CDR1 LGHNA and CDR2 YNFKEQ. This CDR3 is built from 15 residues.

The chain couples TRBV5-4 to TRBJ2-6, with D perhaps assigned TRBD1 or TRBD2 (5 bases each). Germline loops: CDR1 SGHNT, CDR2 YYREEE (reference sequence). V was trimmed by 0 bases and J by 4 bases, leaving 11 bases between them. The CDR3 length is 16 residues. The CDR3 loop reads CASSLVGVSGANVLTF. Here the CDR3 DNA reads TGTGCCAGCAGCTTGGTGGGGGTATCCGGGGCCAACGTCCTGACTTTC.

The rearrangement links TRBV19 to TRBJ1-4, with D possibly matching TRBD1 (6 bases). The CDR3 consists of 14 residues. The V and J ends lost 6 bases and 8 bases respectively, with 16 bases between them. Germline-derived CDR1 and CDR2 are LNHDA and SQIVND (reference sequence). The CDR3 region is CASSTDSYTEKLFF. CDR3 bases: TGTGCCAGTAGCACGGACAGCTACACGGAAAAACTGTTTTTT.

This clone has a handful of counts. Other DNA sequences within the sample encode an identical CDR3. The chain links TRBV5-4 to TRBJ1-1; 11 bases fit TRBD1. Germline CDR1 and CDR2: SGHNT and YYREEE (reference sequence). This CDR3 comprises 16 residues. V dropped 0 bases and J dropped 2; count of bases not matched to a gene: 3. The CDR3, as DNA: TGTGCCAGCAGCTTGGGGGGACAGGGGGGCAACACTGAAGCTTTCTTT. This codes for CASSLGGQGGNTEAFF.

V and J are TRBV28 and TRBJ2-3; D gene unclear. Germline V gives CDR1 MDHEN, CDR2 SYDVKM. The CDR3 sequence is 16 residues long. Trimming removed 5 bases at V and 4 bases at J, with 19 bases between. The CDR3 region has the DNA TGTGCCAGCAGTGTCCTTCTTCCCCTTGGGGCAGATACGCAGTATTTT. It encodes CASSVLLPLGADTQYF.

The V and J genes are TRBV7-8 and TRBJ1-6; 7 nucleotides match TRBD1. This CDR3 has 17 residues. The V gene end was trimmed by 5 bases and the J gene end by 0 bases; junction bases not matched to a gene: 7. Germline V gene lookup returns CDR1 SGHVS and CDR2 FQNEAQ. CDR3 DNA sequence: TGTGCCAGCAGCCCTCGGACAGGTGGCTCCTATAATTCACCCCTCCACTTT. It encodes CASSPRTGGSYNSPLHF.

In nucleotides, the CDR3 is TGTGCCAGTAGTAAAAGACGGCCAGGGATTAGCACAGATACGCAGTATTTT. Its protein product is CASSKRRPGISTDTQYF. The J gene is TRBJ2-3, the V gene TRBV19; tentative D call: TRBD1 (5 bases). This CDR3 is 17 amino acids long. Deletions cut 4 bases from V and 0 bases from J, with 17 bases between. Germline V CDR1 and CDR2: LNHDA, SQIVND (reference sequence).

J is TRBJ1-2 and V is TRBV6-5; the D is unclear. The length of the CDR3 is 11 residues. The germline V and J ends were trimmed by 10 bases and 4 bases, with 10 bases remaining between them. Germline V gene data show CDR1 as MNHEY and CDR2 as SVGAGI. The CDR3 loop is CATASVYGYTF. The CDR3 region has the DNA TGTGCCACCGCGTCGGTCTATGGCTACACCTTC.

The count of this clone is one. The chain combines TRBV11-2 with TRBJ2-6; D is unresolved. V was shortened by 3 bases and J by 0 bases, with 15 bases between the two germline ends. CDR1 is SGHAT and CDR2 is FQNNGV in the germline V gene. The CDR3 length is 18 residues. The CDR3 DNA follows: TGTGCCAGCAGCTTGGGCAACTACCCCATCTCTGGGGCCAACGTCCTGACTTTC. Protein: CASSLGNYPISGANVLTF.

V usage is TRBV7-3 and J usage is TRBJ2-7; D might be TRBD2 (5 bases). CDR3 length: 14 amino acids. V was trimmed by 1 base and J by 2 bases, leaving 9 bases between them. Germline CDR1 SGHTA, CDR2 FQGTGA. The CDR3 here is CASSLSHGAYEQYF. DNA for the CDR3: TGTGCCAGCAGCTTAAGTCACGGGGCCTACGAGCAGTACTTC.

This chain links TRBV11-2 with TRBJ1-2; 7 nucleotides align to TRBD1. J lost 4 bases, V lost 0 bases, and 5 bases had no gene match. The length of the CDR3 is 15 residues. Germline CDR1 is SGHAT and CDR2 is FQNNGV. In DNA form, the CDR3 reads TGTGCCAGCAGCTTAGACAACAGGGGATCCTATGGCTACACCTTC. This sequence encodes CASSLDNRGSYGYTF.

The chain recombines TRBV19 with TRBJ2-3; TRBD2 matches at 9 bases. Looked up from germline, CDR1 is LNHDA and CDR2 is SQIVND (reference sequence). The CDR3 is made up of 15 amino acids. J gave up 2 bases and V 5 bases, and 5 bases lay outside the gene matches. DNA of the CDR3: TGTGCCAGTAGTGGGCTAGCGGGGTACACAGATACGCAGTATTTT. The encoded protein is CASSGLAGYTDTQYF.

The gene calls are TRBV5-1 and TRBJ1-1, with D maybe TRBD1 (6 bases). This CDR3 contains 12 residues. CDR1 and CDR2 (germline): SGHRS, YFSETQ. V was shortened by 5 bases and J by 4 bases, with 9 bases between the two germline ends. The DNA of the CDR3 is TGCGCCAGCAGTACAGGGAGCACTGAAGCTTTCTTT. This translates into CASSTGSTEAFF.

J is TRBJ2-7 and V is TRBV6-1; D gene unclear. The germline V and J ends were trimmed by 2 bases and 2 bases, with 1 base remaining between them. This CDR3 has 11 amino acids. CDR1 and CDR2 (germline): MNHNS, SASEGT. CDR3 loop: CASSETYEQYF. As DNA, the CDR3 is TGTGCCAGCAGTGAAACCTACGAGCAGTACTTC.

As concerns this clone: The junction and the germline gene differ at one end; a read error may be behind it. This rearrangement joins TRBV6-1 to TRBJ2-5, with D unclear. The CDR3 consists of 10 residues. Germline CDR1 MNHNS, CDR2 SASEGT. In DNA, the CDR3 is TGTGCCAGCACTGAAGAGACCCAGTACTTC. Translation: CASTEETQYF.

The CDR3 DNA follows: TGCGCCAGCAGCTTTGACACCTCCTACGAGCAGTACTTC. The encoded protein is CASSFDTSYEQYF. The chain carries TRBV4-1 and TRBJ2-7; D gene ambiguous. Germline V gives CDR1 MGHRA, CDR2 YSYEKL. The CDR3 consists of 13 residues. V lost 5 bases to trimming and J lost 0 bases, with 8 bases between them.

This clone was observed a handful of times. J is TRBJ2-7 and V is TRBV7-2; D not resolved. V lost 5 bases and J 4 bases, leaving 9 bases between the germline ends. The CDR3 length is 12 residues. Germline V CDR1 and CDR2: SGHTA, FQGNSA. The CDR3 nucleotides are TGTGCCAGCAGCCCTGACCGATACGAGCAGTACTTC. Residues: CASSPDRYEQYF. The variable domain in full, completed from reference TRBV7-2 and TRBJ2-7, reads GAGVSQSPSNKVTEKGKDVELRCDPISGHTALYWYRQSLGQGLEFLIYFQGNSAPDKSGLPSDRFSAERTGGSVSTLTIQRTQQEDSAVYLCASSPDRYEQYFGPGTRLTVT.

This chain uses TRBV19 with TRBJ1-5; the D is unclear. The V gene's germline CDR1 is LNHDA and CDR2 SQIVND (reference sequence). V was clipped by 7 bases and J by 5 bases, with 12 bases between them. The CDR3 is 13 amino acids. The DNA for the CDR3 is TGTGCCAGTAACTCGAGGGAGGATCAGCCCCAGCATTTT. The encoded protein is CASNSREDQPQHF.

CDR3 coding DNA: TGTGCCAGCAGCTTTGGGGCCTCGAGGACGATGAGCTCCTACGAGCAGTACTTC. As protein: CASSFGASRTMSSYEQYF. The rearrangement joins TRBV7-2 to TRBJ2-7, with a weak D call TRBD1 (5 bases). This CDR3 spans 18 amino acids. V shed 3 bases and J shed 0 bases, with 21 bases lying between them. CDR1 SGHTA and CDR2 FQGNSA come from the germline V gene. Full variable domain (remainder filled in from reference TRBV7-2 and TRBJ2-7): GAGVSQSPSNKVTEKGKDVELRCDPISGHTALYWYRQSLGQGLEFLIYFQGNSAPDKSGLPSDRFSAERTGGSVSTLTIQRTQQEDSAVYLCASSFGASRTMSSYEQYFGPGTRLTVT.

The chain couples TRBV2 to TRBJ2-3, with a tentative D call TRBD1 (5 bases). Germline-derived CDR1 and CDR2 are SNHLY and FYNNEI. CDR3 length equals 12 residues. With 6 bases removed from V and 8 bases from J, the gap between germline ends came to 12 bases. The CDR3 nucleotides read TGTGCCAGCAGCCCGCTAAGGGGTACGCAGTATTTT. Its protein product is CASSPLRGTQYF.